This T cell receptor beta chain was documented in a study of regulatory and conventional T cells in RAG deficiency. The CDR3 covers 13 residues. Between the trimmed V and J ends, which lost 9 bases and 16 bases, there was a span of 25 bases. In germline, CDR1 is MDHEN, CDR2 SYDVKM. About this clone: As yet, its antigen is unknown. This same CDR3 is encoded by further DNA sequences in the sample.

Some clones are missing from TCRdb's copy, which holds only in-frame ones; the method was immunoSEQ multiplex PCR. Here the sample spans roughly 19,000 clones, approximately 88% being singletons. The sorted regulatory T cells were CD4+, CD25-high and CD127-low, with genomic DNA sequenced. Study-wide findings and caveats: Compared with controls, unique Treg TCR beta sequences dropped about 100-fold in Omenn syndrome and CID/AS. Omenn CD25-high CD127-low cells may be activated cells, not true Tregs. In Omenn syndrome, Treg and Tconv repertoires overlapped >85%.

These data were also reused for a study on regulatory T cells. From that second work: Amplification used 52 TRBV primers and 13 TRBJ primers. In patients, unique TRB V-J pairs were restricted and V/J usage skewed, especially in Tregs.

The sequenced material came from Tregs sorted from blood. The chain couples TRBV28 to TRBJ2-4, with D perhaps matching TRBD1 or TRBD2 (5 bases each). The sequence derives from a human donor in good health. DNA for the CDR3: TGTGCCAGTAGTCAAACCGGGACCCTAACGGGATACTTC. Translating it yields CASSQTGTLTGYF.